The 29 T cell receptor beta chains below all came from one sample that was sequenced in a study of blood T cell repertoires in COVID-19. Generated by immunoSEQ multiplex PCR, the TCRdb table keeps only in-frame clones and is missing some. The profile covers 110,000 or so clones, with 87% appearing a single time and around 7.7% taken by the ten largest. Sequenced input: peripheral blood. The receptors come from a human donor in a cohort sampled during active COVID-19.

The gene calls are TRBV15 and TRBJ2-2; 10 nucleotides match TRBD1. The germline gives CDR1 LNHNV, CDR2 YYDKDF (reference sequence). CDR3 size: 16 residues. V shed 8 bases, J shed 5 bases, and the junction held 11 bases outside the gene matches. In DNA form, the CDR3 reads TGTGCCACCCGAGAGAGGACAGGGGGGGATACCGGGGAGCTGTTTTTT. It codes for CATRERTGGDTGELFF.

This rearrangement joins TRBV3-1 (or the pseudogene TRBV3-2) to TRBJ2-7, with 7 positions matching TRBD1. The germline V gene has CDR1 LGHDT and CDR2 YNNKEL (reference sequence). V was clipped by 0 bases and J by 6 bases; unmatched bases: 11. This CDR3 region has 16 residues. CDR3: CASSQEKGAGSVEQYF. The CDR3 nucleotides read TGTGCCAGCAGCCAAGAAAAGGGGGCAGGGTCAGTCGAGCAGTACTTC.

The DNA of the CDR3 is TGTGCCAGCTCACCACTCGCGCTGGGGACGGGAGCCTACAATGAGCAGTTCTTC. It yields the protein CASSPLALGTGAYNEQFF. J is TRBJ2-1 and V is TRBV18, with a tentative D call TRBD2 (6 bases). The V end was cut by 1 base, the J end by 2 bases, with 18 bases between. This CDR3 is built from 18 residues. Germline V gene lookup returns CDR1 KGHSH and CDR2 LQKENI.

This chain connects TRBV6-6 to TRBJ2-3; 11 bases match TRBD2. With 6 bases clipped from V and 1 base from J, the junction kept 6 bases outside the gene matches. Germline CDR1 and CDR2: MNHNY and SVGAGI (reference sequence). The CDR3 covers 16 residues. CDR3 nucleotide sequence: TGTGCCAGCAGCCCCGGGACTAGCGGTGGCACAGATACGCAGTATTTT. Its translation is CASSPGTSGGTDTQYF.

The table lists this clone with a few counts. J is TRBJ2-7 and V is TRBV5-6; 7 positions match TRBD2. Trimming at V came to 1 base and at J to 2 bases, leaving 6 bases not matched to a gene. The germline gives CDR1 SGHDT, CDR2 YYEEEE. The CDR3 runs to 15 residues. CDR3 DNA: TGTGCCAGCAGCTTGTGGGGAGGGAGGCCCTACGAGCAGTACTTC. This encodes CASSLWGGRPYEQYF.

V usage is TRBV27 and J usage is TRBJ2-3, with 8 nucleotides matching TRBD1. Germline V gene data show CDR1 as MNHEY and CDR2 as SMNVEV (reference sequence). The CDR3 is 18 amino acids. V gave up 2 bases and J gave up 6 bases; unmatched junction bases: 16. The CDR3 loop is CASSLEVRVRGLSDTQYF. In nucleotides, the CDR3 is TGTGCCAGCAGTTTAGAAGTTAGGGTCAGGGGGCTCTCGGATACGCAGTATTTT.

This chain connects TRBV11-2 to TRBJ1-6; no definite D call. The CDR3 has 13 amino acids. V gave up 7 bases and J gave up 8 bases, with 12 bases separating them. Germline CDR1 SGHAT, CDR2 FQNNGV. The CDR3 loop is CASTGSIYSPLHF. Here the CDR3 DNA reads TGTGCCAGCACCGGGAGCATTTATTCACCCCTCCACTTT.

The chain has TRBV2 and TRBJ2-3, with D perhaps TRBD2 (6 bases). Germline V CDR1 and CDR2: SNHLY, FYNNEI. Trimming took off 7 bases at V and 2 bases at J, with 16 bases between the two ends. The CDR3 contains 15 residues. The CDR3 sequence: CASNGGTTLTDTQYF. The CDR3, as DNA: TGTGCCAGCAACGGGGGTACGACGCTCACAGATACGCAGTATTTT.

The chain is built from TRBV29-1 and TRBJ2-5, with D maybe TRBD2 (6 bases). The germline V gene encodes CDR1 SQVTM and CDR2 ANQGSEA. The CDR3 runs to 15 residues. The V gene lost 1 base and the J gene lost 4 bases, with 16 bases spanning the gap. CDR3 amino acids: CSVEVVVGRPETQYF. CDR3 bases: TGCAGCGTTGAAGTTGTAGTGGGGAGGCCAGAGACCCAGTACTTC.

This sequence joins TRBV19 and TRBJ2-1; D gene ambiguous. This CDR3 comprises 16 residues. Germline lookup yields CDR1 LNHDA and CDR2 SQIVND (reference sequence). Trimming stripped 1 base from V and 4 bases from J, with 14 bases between. In DNA, the CDR3 is TGTGCCAGTAGTATAGTAAGGAGCTACCCTTACAATGAGCAGTTCTTC. It is translated as CASSIVRSYPYNEQFF.

A single count supports this clone. The chain recombines TRBV18 with TRBJ1-2, with D unresolved. The CDR3 loop spans 14 amino acids. V was pared by 4 bases and J by 6 bases, with 15 bases between. Germline CDR1 is KGHSH and CDR2 is LQKENI. Here the CDR3 DNA reads TGTGCCAGCTCACGCACGCAGTCCGTTGATGGCTACACCTTC. Its protein is CASSRTQSVDGYTF.

The chain links TRBV5-4 to TRBJ2-2; TRBD2 agrees at 10 bases. Trimming removed 4 bases from V and 1 base from J; junction bases left unmatched: 10. The CDR3 is 18 residues long. Germline assignment: CDR1 SGHNT and CDR2 YYREEE (reference sequence). The CDR3 DNA reads as TGTGCCAGCAGCAAGCCGGGACTAGCGCCTTTGAACACCGGGGAGCTGTTTTTT. It yields the protein CASSKPGLAPLNTGELFF.

V is TRBV3-1 (or the pseudogene TRBV3-2) and J is TRBJ1-1; D not resolved. Trimming cost V 4 bases and J 1 base, with 13 bases left between them. Germline CDR1 LGHDT, CDR2 YNNKEL (reference sequence). This CDR3 spans 15 amino acids. The CDR3 DNA is TGTGCCAGCAGCCCCGAGGCTCAACGGAACACTGAAGCTTTCTTT. Residues: CASSPEAQRNTEAFF.

This sequence joins TRBV7-8 and TRBJ1-5, with 10 bases matching TRBD1. The CDR3 spans 15 residues. V trimming: 3 bases; J trimming: 4 bases; junction bases outside the gene matches: 3. CDR1 is SGHVS and CDR2 is FQNEAQ in the germline V gene. The CDR3 region is CASSLGTGDNQPQHF. The DNA of the CDR3 is TGTGCCAGCAGCTTGGGGACAGGGGATAATCAGCCCCAGCATTTT.

The chain carries TRBV19 and TRBJ1-1; 11 positions agree with TRBD1. CDR1 and CDR2 from the germline V gene are LNHDA and SQIVND (reference sequence). Trimming cost V 6 bases and J 4 bases; bases outside gene matches: 4. There are 14 residues in the CDR3. CDR3 DNA: TGTGCCAGTAGGGACAGGGGGCCGGGCACTGAAGCTTTCTTT. Its translation is CASRDRGPGTEAFF.

CDR3 nucleotide sequence: TGTGCCAGCAGCTTGTTTGGCAGGGCCACCGGGGAGCTGTTTTTT. It translates to CASSLFGRATGELFF. This chain connects TRBV5-4 to TRBJ2-2, with a tentative D call TRBD1 (5 bases). There are 15 residues in the CDR3. The V end lost 1 base, the J end lost 4 bases, and 11 bases lay between the germline ends. From germline, CDR1 is SGHNT and CDR2 YYREEE (reference sequence). Full variable domain (missing parts from reference TRBV5-4 and TRBJ2-2): ETGVTQSPTHLIKTRGQQVTLRCSSQSGHNTVSWYQQALGQGPQFIFQYYREEENGRGNFPPRFSGLQFPNYSSELNVNALELDDSALYLCASSLFGRATGELFFGEGSRLTVL.

The chain combines TRBV5-1 with TRBJ1-1, with D possibly being TRBD1 (6 bases). CDR3 length: 14 residues. V dropped 0 bases and J dropped 0 bases, with 6 bases sitting between them. CDR1 is SGHRS, CDR2 YFSETQ, per germline. In DNA form, the CDR3 reads TGCGCCAGCAGCTTGGACAGGGTGAACACTGAAGCTTTCTTT. This translates into CASSLDRVNTEAFF.

This chain uses TRBV11-2 with TRBJ1-1; possibly TRBD1 for D (6 bases). Germline V gene sequence: CDR1 SGHAT, CDR2 FQNNGV. The CDR3 consists of 13 residues. V shed 8 bases and J shed 1 base, with 11 bases lying between them. The CDR3 DNA sequence: TGTGCCAGCCACAGGGAAAGGAACACTGAAGCTTTCTTT. It is translated as CASHRERNTEAFF.

CDR3: CASSHRGTEIMGGYTF. Here the CDR3 DNA reads TGTGCCAGCAGCCATCGTGGGACAGAAATAATGGGTGGCTACACCTTC. The genes are TRBV3-1 (or the pseudogene TRBV3-2) and TRBJ1-2; TRBD1 aligns across 7 bases. This CDR3 region has 16 residues. Germline V gene sequence: CDR1 LGHDT, CDR2 YNNKEL (reference sequence). The ends lost 3 bases at V and 7 bases at J; junction bases unmatched: 14.

J is TRBJ2-1 and V is TRBV6-5; 7 bases line up with TRBD1. CDR1 and CDR2 (germline): MNHEY, SVGAGI. V gave up 8 bases and J gave up 12 bases; unmatched junction bases: 13. The CDR3 contains 13 residues. The CDR3 DNA follows: TGTGCCAGCGCCCAGGGGGTCCAAGATGGGCAGTTCTTC. Translated: CASAQGVQDGQFF.

The chain employs TRBV4-2 and TRBJ2-5; TRBD2 agrees at 13 bases. Germline CDR1 is LGHNA and CDR2 is YNFKEQ. J was trimmed by 1 base and V by 2 bases; bases with no gene match: 4. The length of the CDR3 is 17 residues. CDR3 amino acids: CASSQTRTSGGQETQYF. The CDR3 DNA follows: TGTGCCAGCAGCCAAACCCGGACTAGCGGGGGCCAAGAGACCCAGTACTTC.

This clone was seen just once. The chain links TRBV27 to TRBJ2-7; 8 bases align to TRBD2. CDR1 and CDR2 (germline): MNHEY, SMNVEV (reference sequence). The CDR3 is 15 amino acids. The V and J ends lost 2 bases and 2 bases, in that order; junction bases with no gene match: 5. The DNA for the CDR3 is TGTGCCAGCAGTTTACGAGCGGGGGAAACCTACGAGCAGTACTTC. Translated, it gives CASSLRAGETYEQYF.

This clone was seen just once. The rearrangement joins TRBV30 to TRBJ1-5; D gene ambiguous. Trimming pared 1 base from V and 6 bases from J, leaving 10 bases between. The CDR3 covers 13 residues. CDR1 GTSNPN and CDR2 SVGIG come from the germline V gene (reference sequence). CDR3 nucleotide sequence: TGTGCCTGGAGTGCCGGCGGGATTCAGCCCCAGCATTTT. The encoded protein is CAWSAGGIQPQHF.

V gene TRBV6-5 combines with J gene TRBJ1-6; 10 nucleotides align to TRBD1. Germline-derived CDR1 and CDR2 are MNHEY and SVGAGI. V was clipped by 4 bases and J by 10 bases; unmatched bases: 10. The CDR3 length is 16 residues. CDR3 nucleotides: TGTGCCAGCAGTTCCAGGACAGGGGGATCGGGGTCACCCCTCCACTTT. This encodes CASSSRTGGSGSPLHF.

This sequence joins TRBV2 and TRBJ2-1, with D unclear. In germline, CDR1 is SNHLY, CDR2 FYNNEI. Trimming pared 10 bases from V and 0 bases from J, leaving 13 bases between. The CDR3 runs to 14 residues. The CDR3 bases are TGTGCCACCTTTAAGTTGAGCTCCTACAATGAGCAGTTCTTC. This gives the protein CATFKLSSYNEQFF.

The rearrangement uses TRBV9 and TRBJ2-2; no clear D. The CDR3 has 12 residues. V gave up 0 bases and J gave up 5 bases, with 2 bases separating them. Germline loops: CDR1 SGDLS, CDR2 YYNGEE. The CDR3: CASSVATGELFF. CDR3 nucleotides: TGTGCCAGCAGCGTAGCGACCGGGGAGCTGTTTTTT.

The chain recombines TRBV24-1 with TRBJ2-5; TRBD2 matches 7 bases. After removal of 2 bases from V and 4 bases from J, the junction contained 0 bases not matched to a gene. The CDR3 loop spans 13 amino acids. The germline CDR1 and CDR2 sequences are KGHDR and SFDVKD. The CDR3 DNA is TGTGCCACCAGTGATTGGGGGGGAGAGACCCAGTACTTC. Its translation: CATSDWGGETQYF.

V and J are TRBV2 and TRBJ2-6, with a possible D match to TRBD1 (6 bases). The V gene lost 0 bases and the J gene lost 0 bases, with 6 bases spanning the gap. The CDR3 covers 16 residues. Germline-derived CDR1 and CDR2 are SNHLY and FYNNEI. The DNA of the CDR3 is TGTGCCAGCAGTGAAGCGACAGGCTCTGGGGCCAACGTCCTGACTTTC. Its translation is CASSEATGSGANVLTF.

The V and J genes are TRBV14 and TRBJ2-7; D remains ambiguous. The CDR3 extends over 14 amino acids. The germline CDR1 and CDR2 sequences are SGHDN and FVKESK. V lost 4 bases and J 4 bases, leaving 14 bases between the germline ends. The CDR3 DNA reads TGTGCCAGCAGCCGTCTCAGGAATTCGTACGAGCAGTACTTC. It specifies CASSRLRNSYEQYF. The full variable domain, its missing parts supplied by reference TRBV14 and TRBJ2-7, is EAGVTQFPSHSVIEKGQTVTLRCDPISGHDNLYWYRRVMGKEIKFLLHFVKESKQDESGMPNNRFLAERTGGTYSTLKVQPAELEDSGVYFCASSRLRNSYEQYFGPGTRLTVT.